These T cell receptor beta chains were read from a single sample in a study of B cell selection in AIRE deficiency. TCRdb keeps only in-frame clones here, not all; method: immunoSEQ multiplex PCR. The repertoire holds about 18,000 clones, with 85% to 95% as singletons. Material for sequencing was CD4+CD25+ Tregs sorted from PBMCs. The receptors stem from a human donor in good health. Both conserved end residues are part of each CDR3. The D gene is left open where the match is weak. Clone size appears in some rows only: once, few, many, or a class for an expanded clone.

clone_size	v_call	j_call	d_call	cdr3_nt	cdr3_aa
-	TRBV7-8	TRBJ2-7	-	TGTGCCAGCAGCCGGCCCCTGGGCTACGAGCAGTACTTC	CASSRPLGYEQYF
-	TRBV5-1	TRBJ2-3	TRBD2	TGCGCCAGCAGCTTGGCGGCTAGCGGGAGCGCAGATACGCAGTATTTT	CASSLAASGSADTQYF
-	TRBV5-1	TRBJ1-5	-	TGCGCCAGCAGACCCGACAGAGATCAGCCCCAGCATTTT	CASRPDRDQPQHF
-	TRBV29-1	TRBJ2-2	-	TGCAGCGTTACAGAGAACACCGGGGAGCTGTTTTTT	CSVTENTGELFF
-	TRBV28	TRBJ2-1	TRBD2	TGTGCCAGCAGTTTAAGTCCGGGACTAGCGGCCTACAATGAGCAGTTCTTC	CASSLSPGLAAYNEQFF
-	TRBV5-1	TRBJ2-7	TRBD2	TGCGCCAGCAGCCTAGCGGGCTCCTACGAGCAGTACTTC	CASSLAGSYEQYF
-	TRBV6-6	TRBJ2-7	TRBD2	TGTGCCAGCAGTCCCGGACTAGCGGGAGTGTCCTACGAGCAGTACTTC	CASSPGLAGVSYEQYF
few	TRBV28	TRBJ2-7	TRBD1	TGTGCCAGCAAGTTACAGGGGAGCTACGAGCAGTACTTC	CASKLQGSYEQYF
-	TRBV27	TRBJ1-2	-	TGTGCCAGCAGAGACGGACCTAACTATGGCTACACCTTC	CASRDGPNYGYTF
-	TRBV19	TRBJ1-1	TRBD1	TGTGCCAGTAGTAGAAGACAAACAGGGGCCTCGCCTGAAGCTTTCTTT	CASSRRQTGASPEAFF
-	TRBV28	TRBJ2-3	TRBD1	TGTGCCAGCAGTCTAATAGACCAGGGGGCCAACACAGATACGCAGTATTTT	CASSLIDQGANTDTQYF
-	TRBV5-1	TRBJ2-3	-	TGCGCCAGCAGCTTGTTCTCTAGCACAGATACGCAGTATTTT	CASSLFSSTDTQYF
-	TRBV20-1	TRBJ1-5	-	TGCAGTGTGGGTCGCAATCAGCCCCAGCATTTT	CSVGRNQPQHF
-	TRBV2	TRBJ2-5	-	TGTGCCAGCAGTAGAGGAGGCAGGTGGTATGGAGAGACCCAGTACTTC	CASSRGGRWYGETQYF
-	TRBV5-1	TRBJ1-2	-	TGCGCCAGCAGCTTGGATGGCACACTAAGGGGCTACACCTTC	CASSLDGTLRGYTF
few	TRBV27	TRBJ1-1	TRBD1	TGTGCCAGCAGTCCCGGGGACAGATTGAACACTGAAGCTTTCTTT	CASSPGDRLNTEAFF
-	TRBV7-9	TRBJ2-5	-	TGTGCCAGCAGCTTTTACGGCTTGGAGGGGGAGACCCAGTACTTC	CASSFYGLEGETQYF
few	TRBV9	TRBJ2-2	-	TGTGCCAGCAGCGTAGGGGCATCAGGGAGAACCGGGGAGCTGTTTTTT	CASSVGASGRTGELFF
-	TRBV28	TRBJ1-4	-	TGTGCCAGCACCGGGGGAGGGAGTAATGAAAAACTGTTTTTT	CASTGGGSNEKLFF
-	TRBV18	TRBJ1-2	-	TGTGCCAGCTCCCCTACACCTAACTATGGCTACACCTTC	CASSPTPNYGYTF
-	TRBV5-4	TRBJ1-2	TRBD1	TGTGCCAGCAGCTTGGATCAGGGGGCTTTTGGCTACACCTTC	CASSLDQGAFGYTF
once	TRBV7-2	TRBJ2-7	TRBD2	TGTGCCAGCAGCTTCAACTTCGCGGGAGCCACCTACGAGCAGTACTTC	CASSFNFAGATYEQYF